Presented here are 5 T cell receptor beta chains from one specimen sequenced in a study of PD-1 blockade in classical Hodgkin lymphoma. Brentuximab vedotin exposure varied among the patients, all of whom had relapsed after autologous stem cell transplantation. TCRdb's copy holds only in-frame clones and misses some; the assay was immunoSEQ multiplex PCR. The sample includes 20,000 to 25,000 clones, around 80% of them seen just once. This sample comprised peripheral blood mononuclear cells (PBMCs), obtained before the second cycle of nivolumab. All receptors derive from a human donor with classical Hodgkin lymphoma.

This clone was seen only a few times. The chain carries TRBV4-2 and TRBJ1-5; D uncertain. The germline V gene has CDR1 LGHNA and CDR2 YNFKEQ. The CDR3 contains 15 residues. The V and J ends lost 0 bases and 5 bases respectively, with 11 bases between them. The CDR3 sequence: CASSQDASPDQPQHF. CDR3 sequence (DNA): TGTGCCAGCAGCCAAGATGCCTCCCCCGATCAGCCCCAGCATTTT.

The chain recombines TRBV28 with TRBJ1-5; D possibly corresponds to TRBD1 (5 bases). Germline-derived CDR1 and CDR2 are MDHEN and SYDVKM. The CDR3 spans 14 residues. The ends were cut back, 4 bases at V and 6 bases at J, with 13 bases in the middle. CDR3 bases: TGTGCCAGCAGTTATGTGGGGGTTGGTCAGCCCCAGCATTTT. This translates into CASSYVGVGQPQHF.

The sample holds a few counts of this clone. This sequence joins TRBV19 and TRBJ2-2; D remains ambiguous. This CDR3 has 14 amino acids. Trimming cost V 3 bases and J 7 bases, with 12 bases left between them. CDR1 is LNHDA, CDR2 SQIVND, per germline (reference sequence). The CDR3 region has the DNA TGTGCCAGTAGTATCTGGAATAACGGCGGGGAGCTGTTTTTT. Translation: CASSIWNNGGELFF.

CDR3 region: CASSPGLLSSYEQYF. The CDR3 DNA is TGTGCCAGCAGCCCGGGACTCTTGAGCTCCTACGAGCAGTACTTC. This chain uses TRBV11-1 with TRBJ2-7; weak D call: TRBD2 (6 bases). Germline values: CDR1 SGHAT, CDR2 FQDESV (reference sequence). This CDR3 contains 15 residues. Trimming cost V 5 bases and J 0 bases, with 14 bases left between them.

The V gene is TRBV6-6, the J gene TRBJ1-1, with 8 bases matching TRBD1. The trim removed 2 bases at V and 8 bases at J, leaving 4 bases unmatched. CDR1 and CDR2 from the germline V gene are MNHNY and SVGAGI (reference sequence). The CDR3 has 13 amino acids. The CDR3 spells CASSYRDRREAFF. The CDR3 nucleotides are TGTGCCAGCAGTTACAGGGACAGGCGAGAAGCTTTCTTT.